This TCR beta chain was captured by sequencing in a study of beta chain features in type 1 diabetes. Study-level results: A moderate, significant TCRB CDR3 shortening appeared in type 1 diabetes across four CD4+ subsets.

This clone has just a few counts. What it recognizes is unknown. Every isolated RNA sample was fully reverse transcribed, so sequencing captured expressed TCRB transcripts. The table came from immunoSEQ multiplex PCR; TCRdb's copy has only in-frame clones and leaves some out. This sample has about 390,000 clones, with roughly 9.8% found just once. This CDR3 comprises 14 residues. V lost 5 bases, J lost 5 bases, and 4 bases stayed unmatched. Germline V lookup: CDR1 MNHNS, CDR2 SASEGT. The receptor was derived from a young man with type 1 diabetes. Material for sequencing was central memory CD4+ T cells from blood. This chain joins TRBV6-1 and TRBJ2-7, with TRBD1 matching over 12 bases. The CDR3 DNA follows: TGTGCCAGCAGTACCGGGACAGGGGGCGACGAGCAGTACTTC. Protein product: CASSTGTGGDEQYF.